The clone carrying this TCR beta chain has just a few counts. What it recognizes is unknown. This record comes from a study of T cell repertoires in cytomegalovirus infection. Study as a whole: Use of recently identified HLA-C-restricted and well-studied HLA-B-restricted CMV epitopes was part of the study. Public TCR beta signatures marked donors with CMV infection and the matching HLA.

A single record per CDR3 protein comes from TCRdb applying MiXCR to the reads. Of roughly 800,000 distinct CDR3 sequences detected, under 35% appear once; the ten largest clones hold roughly 13%. Regarding the study as a whole: HLA-C-restricted CMV-specific TCR beta clonotypes prevailed in the ex vivo response.

V was trimmed by 6 bases and J by 4 bases, leaving 16 bases between them. The CDR3 is made up of 15 amino acids. Germline values: CDR1 SNHLY, CDR2 FYNNEI. This chain connects TRBV2 to TRBJ1-5; D possibly corresponds to TRBD1 (5 bases). The source is a human donor in good health (CMV status not recorded). Some clones in this sample may be carry-over from other donors' samples. Sample: cultured CD8+ T cells from PBMCs, taken from culture after CMV antigen stimulation. The CDR3 bases are TGTGCCAGCAGACCCGGACAAAGTGGAAATCAGCCCCAGCATTTT. This codes for CASRPGQSGNQPQHF.